This TCR beta chain emerged from a study of cytotoxic CD8 clonotypes in ibrutinib-treated CLL. Study-wide findings and caveats: Among the clonotypes, public ones were uncommon and contracted or held stable on treatment.

Trimming removed 2 bases from V and 3 bases from J, with 10 bases in between. This CDR3 is 14 amino acids long. CDR1 and CDR2 (germline): KGHSH, LQKENI. This table comes from immunoSEQ multiplex PCR, and its TCRdb copy is limited to in-frame clones, with some not included. The table lists approximately 97,000 clones, 60% to 80% of them singletons. In its sample, this clone was seen a few times. As yet, its antigen is unknown. The receptor comes from a human donor with chronic lymphocytic leukemia. The J gene is TRBJ2-5, the V gene TRBV18, with D perhaps TRBD2 (5 bases). The sample consisted of PBMCs, taken after 24 months of ibrutinib treatment. The chain's CDR3 is CASSPVFGEETQYF. CDR3 bases: TGTGCCAGCTCACCAGTTTTCGGGGAAGAGACCCAGTACTTC.